This record covers a single T cell receptor beta chain. The antigen is not known. This record comes from a study of T cell responses to AZD1222 COVID-19 vaccine. Overall study results and limits: Spike-specific TCR breadth and depth rose after two AZD1222 doses.

V lost 4 bases and J lost 0, with 9 bases in between. Per the germline V gene, CDR1 is SGHTA and CDR2 is FQGNSA. The CDR3 runs to 14 residues. TCRdb's table, derived via immunoSEQ multiplex PCR, lists solely in-frame clones and lacks some. This table has fewer than 150,000 clones, around 84% appearing once. The sequence came from an adult in good health. This specimen was peripheral blood, taken on day 0 of AZD1222 vaccination. The rearrangement links TRBV7-2 to TRBJ1-1; D is perhaps TRBD1 (5 bases). CDR3 DNA sequence: TGTGCCAGCAGCTCCGACAGAGTGAACACTGAAGCTTTCTTT. Amino acids: CASSSDRVNTEAFF.